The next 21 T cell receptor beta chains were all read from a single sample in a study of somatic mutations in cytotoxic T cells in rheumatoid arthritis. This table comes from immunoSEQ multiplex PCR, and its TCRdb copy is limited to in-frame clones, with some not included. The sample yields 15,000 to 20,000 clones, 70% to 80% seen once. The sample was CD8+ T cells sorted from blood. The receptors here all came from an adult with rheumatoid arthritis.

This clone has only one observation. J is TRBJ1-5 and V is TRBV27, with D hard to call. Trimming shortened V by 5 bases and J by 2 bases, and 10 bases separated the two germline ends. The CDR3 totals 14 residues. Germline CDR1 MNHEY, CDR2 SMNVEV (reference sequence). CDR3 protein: CASSPLGGNQPQHF. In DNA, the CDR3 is TGTGCCAGCAGTCCGCTCGGAGGCAATCAGCCCCAGCATTTT.

This CDR3 is CASSFSRRGPSTDTQYF. The CDR3 nucleotides read TGCGCCAGCAGCTTCTCCCGCAGGGGTCCTAGCACAGATACGCAGTATTTT. J is TRBJ2-3 and V is TRBV5-1; D perhaps matches TRBD1 (6 bases). CDR1 SGHRS and CDR2 YFSETQ come from the germline V gene. The CDR3 totals 17 residues. The V and J ends lost 2 bases and 0 bases respectively, with 16 bases between them.

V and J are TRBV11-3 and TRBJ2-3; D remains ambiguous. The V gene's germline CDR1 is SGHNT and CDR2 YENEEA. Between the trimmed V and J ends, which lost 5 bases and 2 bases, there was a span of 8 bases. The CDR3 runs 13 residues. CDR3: CASSQQNTDTQYF. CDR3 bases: TGTGCCAGCAGCCAGCAAAACACAGATACGCAGTATTTT.

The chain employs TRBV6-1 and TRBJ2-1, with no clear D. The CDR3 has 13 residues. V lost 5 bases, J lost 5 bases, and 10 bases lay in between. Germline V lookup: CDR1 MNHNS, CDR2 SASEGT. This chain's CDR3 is CASSSEFHNEQFF. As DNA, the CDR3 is TGTGCCAGCAGTTCTGAGTTCCACAATGAGCAGTTCTTC.

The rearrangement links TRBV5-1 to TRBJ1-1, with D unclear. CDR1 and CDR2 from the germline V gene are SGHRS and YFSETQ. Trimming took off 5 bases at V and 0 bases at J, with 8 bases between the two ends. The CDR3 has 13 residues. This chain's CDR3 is CASRRDMNTEAFF. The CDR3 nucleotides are TGCGCCAGCAGGAGGGATATGAACACTGAAGCTTTCTTT.

The CDR3 sequence is CASSDRTTNEKLFF. In DNA, the CDR3 is TGCGCCAGCAGTGACAGAACAACTAATGAAAAACTGTTTTTT. The chain uses TRBV10-2 and TRBJ1-4; D call uncertain. This CDR3 spans 14 amino acids. V lost 3 bases and J 0 bases, leaving 5 bases between the germline ends. From germline, CDR1 is WSHSY and CDR2 SAAADI.

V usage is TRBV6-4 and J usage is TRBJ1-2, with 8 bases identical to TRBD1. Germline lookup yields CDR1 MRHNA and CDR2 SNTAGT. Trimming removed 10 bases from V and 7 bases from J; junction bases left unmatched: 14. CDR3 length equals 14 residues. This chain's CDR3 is CATPGQGRGGGYTF. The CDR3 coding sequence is TGTGCCACCCCCGGACAGGGAAGGGGAGGTGGCTACACCTTC.

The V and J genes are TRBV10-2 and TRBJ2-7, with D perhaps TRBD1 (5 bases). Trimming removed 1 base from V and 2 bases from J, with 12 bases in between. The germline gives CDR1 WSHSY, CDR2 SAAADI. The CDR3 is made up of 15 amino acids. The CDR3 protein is CASSELGQVPYEQYV. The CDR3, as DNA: TGCGCCAGCAGTGAGTTGGGGCAGGTTCCCTACGAGCAGTACGTC.

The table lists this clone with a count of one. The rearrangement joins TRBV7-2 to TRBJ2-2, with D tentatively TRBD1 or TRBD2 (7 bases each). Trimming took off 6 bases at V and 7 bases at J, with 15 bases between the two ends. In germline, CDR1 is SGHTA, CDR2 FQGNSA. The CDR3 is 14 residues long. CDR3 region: CASSTGEGYGELFF. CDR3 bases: TGTGCCAGCAGTACAGGGGAGGGTTACGGGGAGCTGTTTTTT.

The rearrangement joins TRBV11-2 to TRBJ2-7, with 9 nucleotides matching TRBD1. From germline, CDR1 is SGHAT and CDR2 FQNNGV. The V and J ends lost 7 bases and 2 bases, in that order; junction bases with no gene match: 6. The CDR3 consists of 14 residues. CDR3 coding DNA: TGTGCCAGCACCCGGACAGGGGTCCCCTACGAGCAGTACTTC. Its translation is CASTRTGVPYEQYF.

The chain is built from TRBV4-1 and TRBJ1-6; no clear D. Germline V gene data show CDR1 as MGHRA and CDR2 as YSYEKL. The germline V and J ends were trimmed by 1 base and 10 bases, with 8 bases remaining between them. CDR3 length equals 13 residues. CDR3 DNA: TGCGCCAGCAGCCAAGCGGGTTACTCACCCCTCCACTTT. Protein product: CASSQAGYSPLHF.

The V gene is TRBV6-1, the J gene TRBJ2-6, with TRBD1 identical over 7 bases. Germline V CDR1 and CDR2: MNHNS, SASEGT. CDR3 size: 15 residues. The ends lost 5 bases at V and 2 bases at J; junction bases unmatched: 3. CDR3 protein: CASSHQGAGANVLTF. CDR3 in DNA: TGTGCCAGCAGTCACCAGGGGGCTGGGGCCAACGTCCTGACTTTC.

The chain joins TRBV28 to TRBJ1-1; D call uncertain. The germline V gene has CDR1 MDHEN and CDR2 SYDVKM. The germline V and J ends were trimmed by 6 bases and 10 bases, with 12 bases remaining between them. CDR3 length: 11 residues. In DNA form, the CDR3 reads TGTGCCAGCAGCCTAATACTAATAGCTTTCTTT. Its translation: CASSLILIAFF. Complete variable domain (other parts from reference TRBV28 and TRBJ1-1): DVKVTQSSRYLVKRTGEKVFLECVQDMDHENMFWYRQDPGLGLRLIYFSYDVKMKEKGDIPEGYSVSREKKERFSLILESASTNQTSMYLCASSLILIAFFGQGTRLTVV.

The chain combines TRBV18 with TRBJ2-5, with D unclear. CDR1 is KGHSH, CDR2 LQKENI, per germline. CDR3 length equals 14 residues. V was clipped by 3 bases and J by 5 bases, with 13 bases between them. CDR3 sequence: CASSPFDPPETQYF. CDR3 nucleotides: TGTGCCAGCTCACCGTTTGATCCCCCCGAGACCCAGTACTTC.

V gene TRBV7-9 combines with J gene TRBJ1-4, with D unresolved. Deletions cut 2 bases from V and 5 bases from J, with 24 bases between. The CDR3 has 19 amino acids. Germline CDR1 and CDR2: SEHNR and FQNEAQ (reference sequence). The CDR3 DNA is TGTGCCAGCAGCTTATTCCGGTGGGCCTCACGGGCCGACAATGAAAAACTGTTTTTT. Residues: CASSLFRWASRADNEKLFF. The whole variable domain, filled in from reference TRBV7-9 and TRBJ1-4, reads DTGVSQNPRHKITKRGQNVTFRCDPISEHNRLYWYRQTLGQGPEFLTYFQNEAQLEKSRLLSDRFSAERPKGSFSTLEIQRTEQGDSAMYLCASSLFRWASRADNEKLFFGSGTQLSVL.

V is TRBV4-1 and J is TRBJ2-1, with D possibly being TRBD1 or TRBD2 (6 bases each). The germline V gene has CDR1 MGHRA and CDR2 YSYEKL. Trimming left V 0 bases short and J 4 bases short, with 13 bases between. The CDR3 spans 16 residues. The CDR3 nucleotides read TGCGCCAGCAGCCAAGATTACGGGGGCCAGTACAATGAGCAGTTCTTC. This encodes CASSQDYGGQYNEQFF.

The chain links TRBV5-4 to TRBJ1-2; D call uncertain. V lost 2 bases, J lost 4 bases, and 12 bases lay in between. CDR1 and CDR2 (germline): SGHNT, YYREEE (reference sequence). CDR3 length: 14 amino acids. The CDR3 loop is CASSLGGLSYGYTF. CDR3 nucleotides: TGTGCCAGCAGCTTAGGTGGGCTTTCCTATGGCTACACCTTC.

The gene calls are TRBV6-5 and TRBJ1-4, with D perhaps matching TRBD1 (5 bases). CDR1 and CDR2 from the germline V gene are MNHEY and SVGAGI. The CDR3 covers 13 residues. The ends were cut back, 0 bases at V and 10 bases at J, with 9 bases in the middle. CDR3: CASSYSSGGKLFF. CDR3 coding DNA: TGTGCCAGCAGTTACTCGTCGGGGGGAAAACTGTTTTTT.

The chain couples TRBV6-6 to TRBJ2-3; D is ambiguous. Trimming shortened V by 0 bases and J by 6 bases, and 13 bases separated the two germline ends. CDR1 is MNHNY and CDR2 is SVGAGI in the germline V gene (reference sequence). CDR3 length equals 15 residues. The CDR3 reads CASSYSFARLDTQYF. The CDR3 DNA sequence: TGTGCCAGCAGTTACTCTTTTGCCCGACTTGATACGCAGTATTTT.

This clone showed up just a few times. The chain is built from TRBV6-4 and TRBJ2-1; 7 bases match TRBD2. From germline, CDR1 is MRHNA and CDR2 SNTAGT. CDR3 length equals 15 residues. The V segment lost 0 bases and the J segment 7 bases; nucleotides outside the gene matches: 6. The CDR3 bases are TGTGCCAGCAGTGACTCACCCGACGGGGGGAATGAGCAGTTCTTC. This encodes CASSDSPDGGNEQFF.

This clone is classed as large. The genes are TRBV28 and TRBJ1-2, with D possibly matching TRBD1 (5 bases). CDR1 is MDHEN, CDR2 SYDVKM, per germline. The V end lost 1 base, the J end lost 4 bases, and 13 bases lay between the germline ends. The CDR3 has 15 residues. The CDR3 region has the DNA TGTGCCAGCAGTTTATTACGGGGGAATGGCTATGGCTACACCTTC. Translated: CASSLLRGNGYGYTF.